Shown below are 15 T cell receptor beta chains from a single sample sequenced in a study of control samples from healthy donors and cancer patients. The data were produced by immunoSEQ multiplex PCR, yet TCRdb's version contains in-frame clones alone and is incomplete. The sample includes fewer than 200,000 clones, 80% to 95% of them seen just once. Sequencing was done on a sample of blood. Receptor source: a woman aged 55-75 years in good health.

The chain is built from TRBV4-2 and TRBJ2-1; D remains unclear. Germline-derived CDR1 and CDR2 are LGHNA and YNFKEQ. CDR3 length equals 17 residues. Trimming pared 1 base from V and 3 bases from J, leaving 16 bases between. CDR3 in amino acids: CASSQAQKFGDYNEQFF. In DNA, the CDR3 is TGTGCCAGCAGCCAAGCCCAGAAGTTCGGAGACTACAATGAGCAGTTCTTC.

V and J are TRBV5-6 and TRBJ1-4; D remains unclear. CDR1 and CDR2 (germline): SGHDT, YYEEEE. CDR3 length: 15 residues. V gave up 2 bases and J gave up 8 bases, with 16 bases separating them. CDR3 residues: CASSFFYGSNEKLFF. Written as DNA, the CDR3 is TGTGCCAGCAGCTTTTTTTATGGGAGTAACGAAAAACTGTTTTTT.

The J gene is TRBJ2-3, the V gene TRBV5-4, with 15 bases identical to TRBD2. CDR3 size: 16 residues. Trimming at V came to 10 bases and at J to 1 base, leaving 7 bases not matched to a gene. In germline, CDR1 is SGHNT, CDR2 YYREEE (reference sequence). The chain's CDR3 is CASGLAGGPGTDTQYF. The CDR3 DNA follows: TGTGCCTCCGGACTAGCGGGGGGGCCTGGCACAGATACGCAGTATTTT.

The CDR3 here is CASSLASGVDTQYF. For the CDR3, the DNA is TGCGCCAGCAGCTTGGCTAGCGGAGTAGATACGCAGTATTTT. This rearrangement joins TRBV5-1 to TRBJ2-3; the match to TRBD2 covers 7 bases. V shed 0 bases, J shed 5 bases, and the junction held 3 bases outside the gene matches. The CDR3 covers 14 residues. The germline CDR1 and CDR2 sequences are SGHRS and YFSETQ.

In DNA, the CDR3 is TGTGCCACCAGCCTCGGGGGGAATTCGATCTATGGCTACACCTTC. As protein: CATSLGGNSIYGYTF. The chain uses TRBV15 and TRBJ1-2, with D possibly TRBD1 on 5 matching bases. The CDR3 consists of 15 residues. The V gene lost 5 bases and the J gene lost 4 bases, with 17 bases spanning the gap. Per germline, CDR1 LNHNV and CDR2 YYDKDF (reference sequence). Looking up the rest from reference TRBV15 and TRBJ1-2 gives the full variable domain: DAMVIQNPRYQVTQFGKPVTLSCSQTLNHNVMYWYQQKSSQAPKLLFHYYDKDFNNEADTPDNFQSRRPNTSFCFLDIRSPGLGDTAMYLCATSLGGNSIYGYTFGSGTRLTVV.

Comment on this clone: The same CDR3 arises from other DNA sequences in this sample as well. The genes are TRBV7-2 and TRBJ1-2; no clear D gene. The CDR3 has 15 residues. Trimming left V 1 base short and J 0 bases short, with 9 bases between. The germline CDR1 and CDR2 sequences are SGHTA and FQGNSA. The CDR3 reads CASSLGAGPNYGYTF. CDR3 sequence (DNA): TGTGCCAGCAGCTTAGGGGCAGGACCTAACTATGGCTACACCTTC. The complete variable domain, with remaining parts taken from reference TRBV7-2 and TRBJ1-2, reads GAGVSQSPSNKVTEKGKDVELRCDPISGHTALYWYRQSLGQGLEFLIYFQGNSAPDKSGLPSDRFSAERTGGSVSTLTIQRTQQEDSAVYLCASSLGAGPNYGYTFGSGTRLTVV.

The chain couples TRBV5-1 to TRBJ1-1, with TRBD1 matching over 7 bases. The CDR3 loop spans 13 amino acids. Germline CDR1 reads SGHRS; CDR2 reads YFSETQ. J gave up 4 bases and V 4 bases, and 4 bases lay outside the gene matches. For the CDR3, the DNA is TGCGCCAGCAGCGCCGACAGGGTCACTGAAGCTTTCTTT. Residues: CASSADRVTEAFF.

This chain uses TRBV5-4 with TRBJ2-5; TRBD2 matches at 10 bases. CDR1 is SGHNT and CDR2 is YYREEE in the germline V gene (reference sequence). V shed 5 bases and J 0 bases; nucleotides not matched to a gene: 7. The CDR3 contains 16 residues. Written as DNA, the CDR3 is TGTGCCAGCAGTTTTCCTAGCGGGGGAGACCAAGAGACCCAGTACTTC. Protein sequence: CASSFPSGGDQETQYF.

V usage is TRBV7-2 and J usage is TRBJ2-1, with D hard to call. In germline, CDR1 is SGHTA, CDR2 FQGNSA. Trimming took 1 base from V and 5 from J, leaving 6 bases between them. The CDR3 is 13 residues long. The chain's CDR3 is CASSLGANNEQFF. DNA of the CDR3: TGTGCCAGCAGCTTAGGGGCGAACAATGAGCAGTTCTTC.

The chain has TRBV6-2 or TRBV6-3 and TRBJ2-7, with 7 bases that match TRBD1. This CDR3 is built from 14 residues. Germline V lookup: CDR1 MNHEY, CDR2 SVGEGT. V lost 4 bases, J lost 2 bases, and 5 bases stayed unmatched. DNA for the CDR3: TGTGCCAGCAGTTCATCCGGGACAGCCTACGAGCAGTACTTC. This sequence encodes CASSSSGTAYEQYF.

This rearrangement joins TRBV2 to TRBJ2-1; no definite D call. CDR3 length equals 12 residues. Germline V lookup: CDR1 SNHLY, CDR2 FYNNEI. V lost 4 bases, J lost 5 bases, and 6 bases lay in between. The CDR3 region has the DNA TGTGCCAGCAGTGCACAGAACAATGAGCAGTTCTTC. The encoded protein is CASSAQNNEQFF.

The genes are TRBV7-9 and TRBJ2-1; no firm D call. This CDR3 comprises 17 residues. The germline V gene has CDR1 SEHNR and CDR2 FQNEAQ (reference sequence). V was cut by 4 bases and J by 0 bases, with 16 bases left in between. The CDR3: CASSSPREASSYNEQFF. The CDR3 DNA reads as TGTGCCAGCAGCTCACCCCGAGAGGCAAGCTCCTACAATGAGCAGTTCTTC.

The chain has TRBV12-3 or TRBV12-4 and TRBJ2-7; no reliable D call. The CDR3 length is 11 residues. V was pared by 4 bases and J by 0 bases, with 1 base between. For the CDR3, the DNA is TGTGCCAGCAGTTACTCCTACGAGCAGTACTTC. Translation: CASSYSYEQYF.

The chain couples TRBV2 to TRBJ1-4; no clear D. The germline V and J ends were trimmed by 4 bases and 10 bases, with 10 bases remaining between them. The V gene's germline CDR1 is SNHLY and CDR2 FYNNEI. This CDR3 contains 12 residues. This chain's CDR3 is CASSVQESKLFF. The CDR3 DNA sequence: TGTGCCAGCAGTGTCCAAGAGTCAAAACTGTTTTTT.

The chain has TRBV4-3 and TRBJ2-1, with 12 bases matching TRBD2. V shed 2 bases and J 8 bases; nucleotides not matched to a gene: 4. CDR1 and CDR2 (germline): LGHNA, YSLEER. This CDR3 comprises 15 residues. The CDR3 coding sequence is TGCGCCAGCAGCCAAAGACTAGCGGGGGATCATGAGCAGTTCTTC. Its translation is CASSQRLAGDHEQFF.